This TCR beta chain appears in the sequencing data of a study of tumor-infiltrating lymphocytes in glioblastoma multiforme (dated by TCRdb to about 2017). Regarding the complete study: The study tested whether intratumoral genomic heterogeneity fosters TIL diversity by jointly investigating somatic mutations, TIL diversity and immune response activity.

Here is what the overall study found, with its caveats: T cells were not sorted into functional subsets, which the authors noted as a future improvement. RNA-based TCR sequencing may distort clone frequencies because T cells carry unequal numbers of TCR transcripts. Generalizability is limited because the TCR and somatic mutation analysis included only one glioblastoma patient.

The CDR3 contains 13 residues, cysteine and phenylalanine counted. Just the 39-base CDR3 DNA is kept, in frame starting at base 1. Clipping removes 4 bases from V and 4 bases from J, with 4 as the unmatched junction base count. For CDR1 and CDR2, the germline V gene (reference sequence) lists SGHNT and YYREEE. The AllPrep DNA/RNA mini kit was used to purify genomic DNA and total RNA simultaneously from each of the approximately 10 tumor samples. Every RNA sample had an OD 260/280 ratio above 1.9 and an RNA integrity number above 6.5. Concerning this clonotype itself: Its specific antigen is unknown. The sample holds no much larger clone one base away, and base qualities are not on file.

A modified ARM-PCR protocol with multiple V-beta primers and a C-beta primer was used to build TCRB libraries from RNA via three nested multiplex PCR rounds. TCRB-specific cDNA was synthesized from approximately 0.5 ug total RNA with ProtoScript II Reverse Transcriptase and a C-beta primer. No unique molecular identifiers were described for the TCRB libraries. In the third PCR, barcodes and adapters were added over 25 cycles with Deep VentR (exo-) polymerase, and the 250-500 bp bands were then gel purified. An Illumina HiSeq 2500 generating 250 bp paired-end reads was used to sequence the TCRB libraries. The published analysis was carried out like this. Reads were cleaned with Trimmomatic, merged with FLASH, assigned V, D and J segments with MiGEC, and analyzed with VDJtools. The Shannon-Wiener diversity index, calculated using VDJtools, was used to quantify repertoire diversity. TCRdb trimmed the raw reads at Q25, called clones with MiXCR and kept productive beta chains. Each entry merges the rows of one CDR3 protein and shows their most common DNA and genes. The V and J calls follow TCRdb's processing rather than the paper's. This sample gives approximately 30,000 distinct CDR3 sequences in total; 50% to 75% of them show up just once. In total, the top ten clones hold approximately 35% of the sample.

The sequencing input was brain tumor tissue. The TCR was taken from a male donor with glioblastoma. The V gene is TRBV5-4 and the J gene is TRBJ1-1; TRBD1 fits 7 bases in the junction. The sequenced DNA is TGTGCCAGCAGCGAAGACAGGGCCACTGAAGCTTTCTTT. It translates as CASSEDRATEAFF.